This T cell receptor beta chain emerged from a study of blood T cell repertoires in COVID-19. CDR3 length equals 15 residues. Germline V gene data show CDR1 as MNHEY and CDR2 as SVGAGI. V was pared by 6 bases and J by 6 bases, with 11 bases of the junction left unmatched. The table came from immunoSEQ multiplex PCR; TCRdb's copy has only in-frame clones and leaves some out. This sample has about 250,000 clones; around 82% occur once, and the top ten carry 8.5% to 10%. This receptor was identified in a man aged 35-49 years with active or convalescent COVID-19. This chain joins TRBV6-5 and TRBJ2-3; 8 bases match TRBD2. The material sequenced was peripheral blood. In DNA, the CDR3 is TGTGCCAGCAGCCGAGTCGGGGGGGGGCCGGATACGCAGTATTTT. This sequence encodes CASSRVGGGPDTQYF.